Below, 14 T cell receptor beta chains from the same sample are listed, as sequenced in a study of shared clonotypes between healthy human individuals. Naive CD8 isolation took CD45RO-negative cells positively selected for CCR7 and excluded terminally differentiated effector memory CD45RA+ cells. This table comes from immunoSEQ multiplex PCR, and its TCRdb copy is limited to in-frame clones, with some not included. This table holds 660,000 or so clones, approximately 96% found once. Sequencing was performed on naive CD8+ T cells sorted from blood. All receptors come from a woman in her twenties or thirties in good health.

The chain combines TRBV5-6 with TRBJ1-1; D gene unclear. CDR1 and CDR2 (germline): SGHDT, YYEEEE. V lost 3 bases and J 4 bases, leaving 10 bases between the germline ends. This CDR3 region has 13 residues. Here the CDR3 reads CASSSTMGTEAFF. The CDR3 region has the DNA TGTGCCAGCAGCTCAACTATGGGCACTGAAGCTTTCTTT.

The rearrangement uses TRBV16 and TRBJ1-4; the D is unclear. Per the germline V gene, CDR1 is KGHSY and CDR2 is FQNENV. This CDR3 spans 13 amino acids. The V gene lost 3 bases and the J gene lost 7 bases, with 9 bases spanning the gap. The CDR3 DNA sequence: TGTGCCAGCAGCCAGGCACGGGGTGAAAAACTGTTTTTT. It specifies CASSQARGEKLFF.

The gene calls are TRBV27 and TRBJ1-1, with no clear D. The CDR3 runs 14 residues. CDR1 is MNHEY and CDR2 is SMNVEV in the germline V gene (reference sequence). Deletions cut 7 bases from V and 1 base from J, with 13 bases between. The CDR3 sequence is CASTPPGANTEAFF. The CDR3 coding sequence is TGTGCCAGCACCCCCCCAGGAGCGAACACTGAAGCTTTCTTT.

The V and J genes are TRBV7-2 and TRBJ2-1; D unclear. Per the germline V gene, CDR1 is SGHTA and CDR2 is FQGNSA. The CDR3 has 17 amino acids. Trimming stripped 5 bases from V and 4 bases from J, with 21 bases between. CDR3 sequence: CASSPDPHPLQYNEQFF. CDR3 in DNA: TGTGCCAGCAGCCCCGACCCCCACCCCCTTCAGTACAATGAGCAGTTCTTC.

J is TRBJ2-5 and V is TRBV6-5, with D hard to call. Trimming removed 0 bases at V and 5 bases at J, with 4 bases between. The CDR3 is 12 amino acids. Looked up from germline, CDR1 is MNHEY and CDR2 is SVGAGI. In nucleotides, the CDR3 is TGTGCCAGCAGTTACTCTCCGGAGACCCAGTACTTC. It translates to CASSYSPETQYF.

This sequence joins TRBV13 and TRBJ1-4; D remains unclear. This CDR3 comprises 13 residues. Trimming left V 5 bases short and J 0 bases short, with 4 bases between. Germline V gene lookup returns CDR1 PRHDT and CDR2 FYEKMQ (reference sequence). The CDR3 reads CASSTSTNEKLFF. The CDR3, as DNA: TGTGCCAGCAGCACCTCAACTAATGAAAAACTGTTTTTT.

CDR3 sequence: CASKRDYSNQPQHF. DNA for the CDR3: TGTGCCAGCAAAAGGGACTATAGCAATCAGCCCCAGCATTTT. The chain joins TRBV28 to TRBJ1-5, with a weak D call TRBD1 (5 bases). The germline V gene encodes CDR1 MDHEN and CDR2 SYDVKM. The CDR3 is 14 amino acids. With 7 bases removed from V and 0 bases from J, the gap between germline ends came to 10 bases.

V usage is TRBV19 and J usage is TRBJ1-4; no definite D call. CDR3 length: 18 amino acids. Trimming took off 5 bases at V and 8 bases at J, with 27 bases between the two ends. CDR1 LNHDA and CDR2 SQIVND come from the germline V gene (reference sequence). CDR3 region: CASSPDGLPDHMGEKLFF. The CDR3 DNA reads TGTGCCAGTAGTCCAGACGGGCTCCCGGACCATATGGGGGAAAAACTGTTTTTT.

In DNA, the CDR3 is TGTGCCAGCAGTTATCGAGACAGGGGGTACGAGCAGTACTTC. This encodes CASSYRDRGYEQYF. This sequence joins TRBV6-5 and TRBJ2-7, with TRBD1 matching over 9 bases. Trimming took 3 bases from V and 4 from J; bases not matched to a gene: 4. The germline gives CDR1 MNHEY, CDR2 SVGAGI. The CDR3 extends over 14 amino acids.

The chain employs TRBV7-6 and TRBJ2-7; D is perhaps TRBD1 (6 bases). The germline V and J ends were trimmed by 5 bases and 4 bases, with 15 bases remaining between them. This CDR3 is 14 amino acids long. Germline V gene sequence: CDR1 SGHVS, CDR2 FNYEAQ. CDR3 region: CASSPDRTQYEQYF. DNA of the CDR3: TGTGCCAGCAGCCCGGACAGAACTCAATACGAGCAGTACTTC.

This sequence joins TRBV19 and TRBJ2-2, with D perhaps matching TRBD1 (6 bases). Germline V lookup: CDR1 LNHDA, CDR2 SQIVND (reference sequence). Trimming took 6 bases from V and 6 from J, leaving 11 bases between them. There are 13 residues in the CDR3. Here the CDR3 DNA reads TGTGCCAGTAGCCTCAGGGGAGCCGGGGAGCTGTTTTTT. Translated: CASSLRGAGELFF.

This sequence joins TRBV29-1 and TRBJ2-5; D gene uncertain. Germline lookup yields CDR1 SQVTM and CDR2 ANQGSEA. The V gene lost 5 bases and the J gene lost 4 bases, with 5 bases spanning the gap. This CDR3 contains 10 residues. CDR3 sequence reads: CSVFGETQYF. CDR3 sequence (DNA): TGCAGCGTTTTTGGAGAGACCCAGTACTTC.

This clone appeared once. The chain couples TRBV27 to TRBJ2-1; 9 positions match TRBD2. Looked up from germline, CDR1 is MNHEY and CDR2 is SMNVEV (reference sequence). This CDR3 region has 16 residues. Trimming removed 0 bases from V and 4 bases from J; junction bases left unmatched: 4. The CDR3 nucleotides are TGTGCCAGCAGTTTATCCAGACTAGCGGCTTACAATGAGCAGTTCTTC. Translated, it gives CASSLSRLAAYNEQFF.

This chain links TRBV7-9 with TRBJ2-7, with 9 positions matching TRBD1. The CDR3 is 17 residues long. CDR1 SEHNR and CDR2 FQNEAQ come from the germline V gene (reference sequence). The trim removed 5 bases at V and 0 bases at J, leaving 11 bases unmatched. The CDR3, as DNA: TGTGCCAGCAGCCCGCGTAAGGGGACAGGGCTCTCCTACGAGCAGTACTTC. Residues: CASSPRKGTGLSYEQYF.